The source of this T cell receptor beta chain is a study of early stage breast cancer tumors. About the study: Seven or eight ER+/PR+/HER2- tumors were invasive ductal; a few were invasive lobular.

This clone was counted a few times. Its antigen is undetermined. Only in-frame clones appear in the TCRdb table, and some are missing; sequencing was by immunoSEQ multiplex PCR. This table has about 50,000 clones, over 60% appearing once. CDR3 length: 14 amino acids. The germline V gene encodes CDR1 SNHLY and CDR2 FYNNEI. V shed 8 bases and J shed 3 bases, with 17 bases lying between them. Whole-study findings and limits: Commonly generated sequences made up most enriched TCRB sequences shared between patients. Tumors had roughly 2.5-fold higher T cell density and higher clonality than adjacent normal breast tissue.

Sequenced: blood. This TCR was sampled from a person aged 30-39 years with breast cancer. This chain joins TRBV2 and TRBJ2-7, with D possibly being TRBD1 (6 bases). CDR3 nucleotide sequence: TGTGCCAGCGCCCGGACAGAGGTCCTCTACGAGCAGTACTTC. It codes for CASARTEVLYEQYF.